Below are 26 T cell receptor beta chains sequenced from a single sample in a study of cytomegalovirus exposure and HLA in healthy donors. Profiling relied on immunoSEQ multiplex PCR, and the TCRdb table lists in-frame clones only, not all of them. The top ten hold about 12% of the sample, which has 250,000 or so clones, roughly 90% seen once. Sequencing was carried out using PBMCs. These receptors all stem from a man aged 18 to 30 in good health and CMV-seropositive.

For this clone: The sample contains more than one DNA sequence encoding this CDR3. The rearrangement links TRBV2 to TRBJ2-7; TRBD1 might be the D (6 bases). V was pared by 7 bases and J by 3 bases, with 16 bases between. Per the germline V gene, CDR1 is SNHLY and CDR2 is FYNNEI. This CDR3 has 14 residues. The CDR3 sequence: CASTSGQAHYEQYF. The DNA of the CDR3 is TGTGCCAGCACCTCGGGACAAGCCCACTACGAGCAGTACTTC.

The chain has TRBV19 and TRBJ2-2; TRBD1 agrees at 8 bases. This CDR3 has 16 amino acids. CDR1 and CDR2 from the germline V gene are LNHDA and SQIVND (reference sequence). J lost 6 bases, V lost 1 base, and 7 bases had no gene match. In nucleotides, the CDR3 is TGTGCCAGTAGTATAGGTACCAGGGGGCGCCCCGGGGAGCTGTTTTTT. The encoded protein is CASSIGTRGRPGELFF.

The gene calls are TRBV2 and TRBJ2-7; a weak D match, TRBD1 (6 bases). V dropped 7 bases and J dropped 4 bases, with 26 bases sitting between them. The CDR3 covers 17 residues. The germline V gene has CDR1 SNHLY and CDR2 FYNNEI. The CDR3 sequence: CASTPGTPLSRPYEQYF. The CDR3 DNA is TGTGCCAGCACACCCGGGACACCTCTGTCCCGCCCTTACGAGCAGTACTTC.

V and J are TRBV7-8 and TRBJ1-1; a possible D gene is TRBD1 (5 bases). The CDR3 has 13 residues. The germline V gene encodes CDR1 SGHVS and CDR2 FQNEAQ. V lost 5 bases, J lost 6 bases, and 13 bases lay in between. The CDR3 loop reads CASSPMGLSEAFF. CDR3 sequence (DNA): TGTGCCAGCAGCCCGATGGGGCTCTCTGAAGCTTTCTTT.

V gene TRBV11-2 combines with J gene TRBJ1-2; 10 positions agree with TRBD1. The junction had 7 bases not matched to a gene; V was cut back by 4 bases and J by 8 bases. Per the germline V gene, CDR1 is SGHAT and CDR2 is FQNNGV. This CDR3 contains 14 residues. The CDR3: CASSSPGQGSGYTF. CDR3 DNA sequence: TGTGCCAGCAGCTCCCCGGGACAGGGGAGCGGCTACACCTTC.

This clone was seen more than once but under ten times. This sequence joins TRBV7-8 and TRBJ1-5, with TRBD1 matching over 7 bases. The junction had 7 bases not matched to a gene; V was cut back by 5 bases and J by 3 bases. CDR3 size: 15 residues. Per germline, CDR1 SGHVS and CDR2 FQNEAQ. The CDR3: CASSPSGTVNQPQHF. Here the CDR3 DNA reads TGTGCCAGCAGCCCCTCCGGGACAGTCAATCAGCCCCAGCATTTT.

The genes are TRBV5-1 and TRBJ2-7; D may be TRBD1 (5 bases). The length of the CDR3 is 15 residues. V shed 0 bases and J shed 6 bases, with 16 bases lying between them. Germline assignment: CDR1 SGHRS and CDR2 YFSETQ. The CDR3 DNA reads as TGCGCCAGCAGCTTGGTGCGCAGGGAAGAGGCCGAGCAGTACTTC. Amino acid sequence: CASSLVRREEAEQYF. The full variable domain, completed using reference TRBV5-1 and TRBJ2-7, is KAGVTQTPRYLIKTRGQQVTLSCSPISGHRSVSWYQQTPGQGLQFLFEYFSETQRNKGNFPGRFSGRQFSNSRSEMNVSTLELGDSALYLCASSLVRREEAEQYFGPGTRLTVT.

V is TRBV15 and J is TRBJ2-7, with D possibly being TRBD1 or TRBD2 (5 bases each). Germline V gene lookup returns CDR1 LNHNV and CDR2 YYDKDF (reference sequence). CDR3 length: 14 residues. Trimming left V 0 bases short and J 4 bases short, with 10 bases between. CDR3 DNA sequence: TGTGCCACCAGCAGAGATCGAGGGGTTTACGAGCAGTACTTC. Protein product: CATSRDRGVYEQYF.

The CDR3 loop is CASSWNRGYSGNTIYF. The CDR3 DNA reads TGTGCCAGCAGTTGGAACAGGGGGTACTCTGGAAACACCATATATTTT. The V call is TRBV28, the J call TRBJ1-3; 8 bases match TRBD1. With V trimmed by 4 bases and J by 0 bases, 5 bases remained unmatched. The CDR3 has 16 residues. CDR1 and CDR2 from the germline V gene are MDHEN and SYDVKM.

J is TRBJ1-1 and V is TRBV6-4, with D possibly being TRBD1 (5 bases). The CDR3 has 13 residues. From germline, CDR1 is MRHNA and CDR2 SNTAGT. V was shortened by 3 bases and J by 4 bases, with 9 bases between the two germline ends. The CDR3 DNA is TGTGCCAGCAGTGAGGGGGAGGGCACTGAAGCTTTCTTT. Translation gives CASSEGEGTEAFF.

This clone was seen a handful of times. The rearrangement joins TRBV5-1 to TRBJ1-2, with TRBD1 as a possible D gene (6 bases). The CDR3 contains 16 residues. V shed 2 bases and J shed 4 bases, with 18 bases lying between them. Germline V gene sequence: CDR1 SGHRS, CDR2 YFSETQ. The CDR3 nucleotides read TGCGCCAGCAGCTTTGGAGTGGAGGGGGAGGGCTATGGCTACACCTTC. It is translated as CASSFGVEGEGYGYTF. Full variable domain (rest looked up from reference TRBV5-1 and TRBJ1-2): KAGVTQTPRYLIKTRGQQVTLSCSPISGHRSVSWYQQTPGQGLQFLFEYFSETQRNKGNFPGRFSGRQFSNSRSEMNVSTLELGDSALYLCASSFGVEGEGYGYTFGSGTRLTVV.

This CDR3 is CASSWGLAGGPDEQFF. In nucleotides, the CDR3 is TGCGCCAGCAGCTGGGGACTAGCGGGAGGGCCCGATGAGCAGTTCTTC. The V and J genes are TRBV5-1 and TRBJ2-1; 16 bases agree with TRBD2. The CDR3 covers 16 residues. The J segment lost 8 bases and the V segment lost 3 bases, leaving 5 bases of the junction unmatched. Germline-derived CDR1 and CDR2 are SGHRS and YFSETQ.

The V call is TRBV27, the J call TRBJ2-7, with D possibly being TRBD2 (5 bases). CDR1 and CDR2 (germline): MNHEY, SMNVEV (reference sequence). The ends were cut back, 2 bases at V and 7 bases at J, with 15 bases in the middle. This CDR3 is built from 14 residues. CDR3 amino acids: CASSLDERTGEQYF. CDR3 DNA sequence: TGTGCCAGCAGTTTAGACGAAAGGACTGGAGAGCAGTACTTC.

J is TRBJ2-5 and V is TRBV28; D is uncertain. V lost 4 bases and J lost 1, with 10 bases in between. Germline loops: CDR1 MDHEN, CDR2 SYDVKM. The CDR3 is 14 amino acids. CDR3 in DNA: TGTGCCAGCAGTTCGTCCTCCGGCCAAGAGACCCAGTACTTC. It translates to CASSSSSGQETQYF.

In this sample, this clone turned up once. This chain links TRBV28 with TRBJ1-2; D not certain. Looked up from germline, CDR1 is MDHEN and CDR2 is SYDVKM. The CDR3 consists of 13 residues. Trimming pared 4 bases from V and 7 bases from J, leaving 13 bases between. The CDR3 DNA reads TGTGCCAGCAGTTACCAACAGATTCGTGGCTACACCTTC. This sequence encodes CASSYQQIRGYTF.

The chain uses TRBV7-8 and TRBJ2-1; TRBD2 might be the D (5 bases). Germline CDR1 reads SGHVS; CDR2 reads FQNEAQ. This CDR3 contains 15 residues. V lost 1 base to trimming and J lost 4 bases, with 11 bases between them. The CDR3 region is CASSLGGLRYNEQFF. CDR3 DNA: TGTGCCAGCAGCTTAGGAGGGTTAAGGTACAATGAGCAGTTCTTC.

This clone showed up just a few times. This sequence joins TRBV6-1 and TRBJ1-2; perhaps TRBD1 as D (5 bases). The V and J ends lost 8 bases and 8 bases respectively, with 15 bases between them. The CDR3 extends over 12 amino acids. Germline-derived CDR1 and CDR2 are MNHNS and SASEGT. CDR3 sequence: CASEGSSGGYTF. CDR3 DNA: TGTGCCAGCGAGGGGAGTTCGGGCGGCTACACCTTC.

A single count supports this clone. Other DNA sequences in the same sample also yield this CDR3. The CDR3 reads CASSLGGTDTQYF. CDR3 nucleotide sequence: TGTGCCAGCAGCTTAGGTGGCACAGATACGCAGTATTTT. This sequence joins TRBV7-9 and TRBJ2-3; D is undetermined. CDR1 and CDR2 from the germline V gene are SEHNR and FQNEAQ (reference sequence). The CDR3 is made up of 13 amino acids. V was trimmed by 1 base and J by 1 base, leaving 3 bases between them.

Remarks on this clone: Mismatch with germline at one junction end may stem from a read error. The gene calls are TRBV7-2 and TRBJ2-3; TRBD2 agrees at 10 bases. Germline CDR1 is SGHTA and CDR2 is FQGNSA. The CDR3 consists of 14 residues. The CDR3 protein is CASSLAGGEDTQYF. CDR3 bases: TGTGCCAGCAGTTTAGCGGGAGGCGAAGATACGCAGTATTTT.

This sequence joins TRBV6-1 and TRBJ1-4; D is unclear. The CDR3 runs 15 residues. V was cut by 4 bases and J by 1 base, with 10 bases left in between. Germline V lookup: CDR1 MNHNS, CDR2 SASEGT. The CDR3 here is CASSAMTGTNEKLFF. DNA of the CDR3: TGTGCCAGCAGTGCCATGACGGGAACTAATGAAAAACTGTTTTTT.

The gene calls are TRBV6-1 and TRBJ1-2; tentatively, D is TRBD1 (5 bases). V was trimmed by 8 bases and J by 8 bases, leaving 18 bases between them. The CDR3 contains 13 residues. Germline V gene lookup returns CDR1 MNHNS and CDR2 SASEGT. CDR3 region: CASVVRGSKGYTF. The CDR3 region has the DNA TGTGCCAGCGTGGTGAGGGGCTCAAAGGGCTACACCTTC.

In this sample, this clone turned up a few times. V usage is TRBV5-1 and J usage is TRBJ2-7, with 11 bases aligning to TRBD2. Germline-derived CDR1 and CDR2 are SGHRS and YFSETQ. The V segment lost 3 bases and the J segment 2 bases; nucleotides outside the gene matches: 4. The CDR3 is 15 amino acids. As DNA, the CDR3 is TGCGCCAGCAGCTCTCTAGCGGGAGGAACCTACGAGCAGTACTTC. This codes for CASSSLAGGTYEQYF.

The chain links TRBV7-9 to TRBJ1-2; a possible D gene is TRBD1 (5 bases). Germline-derived CDR1 and CDR2 are SEHNR and FQNEAQ (reference sequence). CDR3 length equals 17 residues. V dropped 1 base and J dropped 4 bases, with 19 bases sitting between them. In nucleotides, the CDR3 is TGTGCCAGCAGCTTAGGACTTCAGGGACCCCCCATCTATGGCTACACCTTC. This codes for CASSLGLQGPPIYGYTF.

The genes are TRBV11-3 and TRBJ2-2; TRBD2 agrees at 12 bases. From germline, CDR1 is SGHNT and CDR2 YENEEA. The V segment lost 5 bases and the J segment 7 bases; nucleotides outside the gene matches: 8. The CDR3 is 16 amino acids. CDR3 coding DNA: TGTGCCAGCAGCCGAAGACTAGCGGGAGCCCACGGGGAGCTGTTTTTT. Translation gives CASSRRLAGAHGELFF.

The chain combines TRBV5-3 with TRBJ2-3; perhaps TRBD1 as D (6 bases). TRBV5-3 counts as an open reading frame of uncertain function. Trimming took 8 bases from V and 1 from J, leaving 17 bases between them. This CDR3 is built from 15 residues. In DNA form, the CDR3 reads TGTGCCAGTTCCTCTTCGGGACACTGCACAGATACGCAGTATTTT. Translated: CASSSSGHCTDTQYF.

The V call is TRBV6-1, the J call TRBJ2-7; 10 bases are shared with TRBD2. The CDR3 extends over 14 amino acids. The germline CDR1 and CDR2 sequences are MNHNS and SASEGT. V shed 1 base and J 9 bases; nucleotides not matched to a gene: 6. CDR3 bases: TGTGCCAGCAGTGAAGTAATAGCGGGAGGTCGGCAGTACTTC. This translates into CASSEVIAGGRQYF.